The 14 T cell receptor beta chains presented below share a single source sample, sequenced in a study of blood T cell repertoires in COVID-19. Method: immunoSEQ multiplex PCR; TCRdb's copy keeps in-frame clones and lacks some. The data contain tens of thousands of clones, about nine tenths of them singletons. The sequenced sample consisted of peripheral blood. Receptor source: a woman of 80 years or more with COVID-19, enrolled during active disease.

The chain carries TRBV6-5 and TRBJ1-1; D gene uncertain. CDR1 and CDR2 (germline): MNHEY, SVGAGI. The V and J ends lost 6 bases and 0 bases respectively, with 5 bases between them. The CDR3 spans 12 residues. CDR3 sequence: CASSKLNTEAFF. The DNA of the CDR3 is TGTGCCAGCAGCAAATTGAACACTGAAGCTTTCTTT.

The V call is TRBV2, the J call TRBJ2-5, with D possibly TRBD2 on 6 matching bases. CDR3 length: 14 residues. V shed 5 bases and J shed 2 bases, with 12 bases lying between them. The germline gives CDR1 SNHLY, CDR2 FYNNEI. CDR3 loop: CASSRMAGQETQYF. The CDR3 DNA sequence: TGTGCCAGCAGTAGGATGGCGGGACAAGAGACCCAGTACTTC.

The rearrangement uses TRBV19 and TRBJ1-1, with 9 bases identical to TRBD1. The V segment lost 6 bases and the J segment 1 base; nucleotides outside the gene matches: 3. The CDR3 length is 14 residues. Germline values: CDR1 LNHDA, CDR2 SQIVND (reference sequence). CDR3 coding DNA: TGTGCCAGTAGAAGACAGGGGGGGAACACTGAAGCTTTCTTT. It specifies CASRRQGGNTEAFF.

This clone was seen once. This CDR3 is CASSPGGGLGEQYF. The CDR3 DNA reads as TGCGCCAGCAGCCCGGGGGGGGGACTGGGCGAGCAGTACTTC. J is TRBJ2-7 and V is TRBV5-1; 8 positions match TRBD2. In germline, CDR1 is SGHRS, CDR2 YFSETQ. The V segment lost 4 bases and the J segment 6 bases; nucleotides outside the gene matches: 9. This CDR3 comprises 14 residues.

The CDR3 DNA follows: TGTGCCAGCAGCTCGGTATCGACTCCAAACACCGGGGAGCTGTTTTTT. Residues: CASSSVSTPNTGELFF. The chain links TRBV5-4 to TRBJ2-2; D is unresolved. The CDR3 is made up of 16 amino acids. Deletions cut 3 bases from V and 2 bases from J, with 14 bases between. Germline CDR1 and CDR2: SGHNT and YYREEE (reference sequence).

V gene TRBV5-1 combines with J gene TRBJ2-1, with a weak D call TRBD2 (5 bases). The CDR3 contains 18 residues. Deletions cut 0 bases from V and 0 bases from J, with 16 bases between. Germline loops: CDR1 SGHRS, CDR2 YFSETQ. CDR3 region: CASSLGSSPQSSYNEQFF. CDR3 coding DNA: TGCGCCAGCAGCTTGGGATCTAGCCCCCAAAGCTCCTACAATGAGCAGTTCTTC.

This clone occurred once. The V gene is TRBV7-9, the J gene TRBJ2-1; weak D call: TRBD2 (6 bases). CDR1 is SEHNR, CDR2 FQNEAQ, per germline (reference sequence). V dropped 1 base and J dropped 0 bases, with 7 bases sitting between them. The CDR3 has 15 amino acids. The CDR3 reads CASSLGEVSYNEQFF. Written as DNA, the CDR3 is TGTGCCAGCAGCTTAGGGGAGGTCTCCTACAATGAGCAGTTCTTC.

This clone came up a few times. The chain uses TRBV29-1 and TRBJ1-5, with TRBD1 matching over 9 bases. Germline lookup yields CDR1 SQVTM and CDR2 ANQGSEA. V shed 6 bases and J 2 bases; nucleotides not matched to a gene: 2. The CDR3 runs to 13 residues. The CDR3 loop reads CSVRTGGNQPQHF. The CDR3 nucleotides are TGCAGCGTACGGACAGGGGGCAATCAGCCCCAGCATTTT.

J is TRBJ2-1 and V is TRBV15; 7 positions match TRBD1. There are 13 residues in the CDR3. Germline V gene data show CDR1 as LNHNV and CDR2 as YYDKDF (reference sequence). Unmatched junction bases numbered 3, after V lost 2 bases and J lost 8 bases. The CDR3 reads CATSRLTGDEQFF. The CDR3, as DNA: TGTGCCACCAGCAGACTAACAGGGGATGAGCAGTTCTTC.

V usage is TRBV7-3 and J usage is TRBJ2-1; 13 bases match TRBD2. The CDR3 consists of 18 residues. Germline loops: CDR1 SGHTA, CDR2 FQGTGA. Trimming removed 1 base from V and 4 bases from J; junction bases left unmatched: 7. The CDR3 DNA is TGTGCCAGCAGCTTAAGACTAGCGGGGGGAATCTCTTACAATGAGCAGTTCTTC. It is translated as CASSLRLAGGISYNEQFF.

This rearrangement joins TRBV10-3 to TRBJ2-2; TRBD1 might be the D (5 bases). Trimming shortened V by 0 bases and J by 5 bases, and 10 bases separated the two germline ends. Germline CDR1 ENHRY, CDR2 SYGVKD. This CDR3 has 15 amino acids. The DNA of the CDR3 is TGTGCCATCAGTGAGTCTTGGGGCAATACCGGGGAGCTGTTTTTT. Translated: CAISESWGNTGELFF.

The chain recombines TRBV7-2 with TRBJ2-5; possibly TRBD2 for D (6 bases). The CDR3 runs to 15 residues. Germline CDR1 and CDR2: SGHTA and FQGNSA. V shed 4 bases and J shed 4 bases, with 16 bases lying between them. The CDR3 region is CASSSQPTRGETQYF. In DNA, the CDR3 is TGTGCCAGCAGCTCCCAACCGACTAGGGGAGAGACCCAGTACTTC.

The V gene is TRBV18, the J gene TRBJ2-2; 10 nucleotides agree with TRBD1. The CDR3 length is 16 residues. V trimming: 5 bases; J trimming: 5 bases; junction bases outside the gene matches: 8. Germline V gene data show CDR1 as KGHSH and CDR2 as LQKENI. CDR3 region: CASSSADRGRTGELFF. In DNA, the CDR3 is TGTGCCAGCTCATCAGCCGACAGGGGGCGAACCGGGGAGCTGTTTTTT.

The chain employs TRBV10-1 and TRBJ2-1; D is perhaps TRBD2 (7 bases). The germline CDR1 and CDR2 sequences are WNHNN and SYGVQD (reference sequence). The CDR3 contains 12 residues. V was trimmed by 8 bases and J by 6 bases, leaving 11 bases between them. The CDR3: CASGGGLNEQFF. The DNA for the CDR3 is TGCGCCAGCGGGGGGGGCCTCAATGAGCAGTTCTTC.